This record concerns one TCR beta chain sequence. Trimming stripped 5 bases from V and 4 bases from J, with 20 bases between. This CDR3 region has 16 residues. Germline V gene sequence: CDR1 LGHNA, CDR2 YNFKEQ. The data derive from a study of blood T cell repertoires in COVID-19. The wider study: Samples representing acute and convalescent COVID-19 were sourced from the United States, Italy and Spain.

TCRdb's table, derived via immunoSEQ multiplex PCR, lists solely in-frame clones and lacks some. The sample has roughly 320,000 clones; 90% are singletons. Participants came from about two dozen US areas, aged about 18 to 90 years. V and J are TRBV4-2 and TRBJ2-5, with a possible D match to TRBD1 (7 bases). The sample was PBMCs or T cells enriched from blood (not recorded which). The sequence was obtained from a woman aged 25 to 45 who had been exposed to COVID-19. The CDR3 reads CASSSLRQGAGETQYF. For the CDR3, the DNA is TGTGCCAGCAGCTCCCTCAGACAGGGAGCGGGAGAGACCCAGTACTTC.